A selection of T cell receptor beta chains follows, all from one sample in a study of radiotherapy plus CTLA-4 blockade in lung cancer. The protocol was immunoSEQ multiplex PCR, while the TCRdb copy is restricted to in-frame clones and leaves out a portion. The profile shows about 45,000 clones, more than 70% of them singletons. This sample comprised peripheral blood, obtained from a patient treated with radiotherapy plus ipilimumab. The source is a human donor with non-small cell lung cancer who had stable disease on radiotherapy plus ipilimumab. Both conserved end residues are trimmed from each CDR3. A D gene is named only where the DNA matches it firmly. Clone size, where shown, is once, few, many, or a class for clones that have expanded.

clone_size d_call v_call cdr3_aa
NA TRBD1 TRBV5-8 ASSRDRAREQY
NA NA TRBV4-3 ASSQDLDRQETQY
NA NA TRBV19 ASNDGPVEKLF
NA NA TRBV11-3 ASSPQQGSNQPQH
NA NA TRBV5-1 ASSPAPGAGNYGYT
NA TRBD1 TRBV14 ASSQVMTGGPYNSPLH
once TRBD2 TRBV27 ASSFAPRGAGELF
NA NA TRBV10-1 ASSEAVSTDTQY
once TRBD2 TRBV7-9 ASSLVGLASNEQF
NA NA TRBV7-9 ASSLEANYGYT
NA NA TRBV6-1 ASRFAGVPEAF
NA TRBD2 TRBV15 ATSSYGGVTGELF
NA TRBD1 TRBV18 ASSPPLTGEYTEAF
few NA TRBV6-9 ASSESLNDQY
NA TRBD2 TRBV19 ATHQGRGGANTQY
NA NA TRBV7-8 ASQPDFVSYEQY
NA TRBD1 TRBV11-2 ASSQKTGSSSPLH
few NA TRBV18 ASSPANLDYEQY
NA NA TRBV2 ASSENTQKNSPLH
NA NA TRBV5-6 ASTTGGPGEKLF
few NA TRBV7-9 ASSLGQGGTSGETQY
NA NA TRBV10-3 AISEAPGGGDQPQH
once TRBD1 TRBV10-1 ASSKNTGQGTYEQY
NA NA TRBV7-2 ASSLQGGRTDTQY
few TRBD1 TRBV10-3 ATETGEINQPQH
NA NA TRBV7-3 ASSLTRTLSTQY
once TRBD1 TRBV7-2 ASSSRQGVRGYT
NA TRBD1 TRBV10-3 AISEFWDRRVDEQF
NA TRBD1 TRBV6-5 ASSYTGTGGHQPQH
few TRBD2 TRBV19 ASSEGGTGANVLT
NA NA TRBV29-1 SVGRERVGGYT
NA NA TRBV21-1 ASSKEMDRPPYGYT
few TRBD1 TRBV5-5 ASSLERQGSQPQH
NA TRBD2 TRBV9 ASSVKGGGHYNEQF
NA NA TRBV28 ASSLSGGVRETQY
once NA TRBV5-4 ASSWKETQY
NA NA TRBV7-2 ASSLESGTHGETQY
few NA TRBV19 ASTKARGSNQPQH
NA NA TRBV11-2 ASRSGTEAF
NA NA TRBV20-1 SAHHQAAQH
NA NA TRBV19 ASSIEGLHTEAF
NA NA TRBV29-1 SIIQGGGTEAF
NA NA TRBV25-1 ASSVGPALYNEQF
NA NA TRBV27 ASSGKSPNEKLF
NA NA TRBV18 ASSRQNSQETQY
few NA TRBV7-9 ASSFADSLRYGYT
few NA TRBV27 ASSSTGTGELF
NA NA TRBV5-1 ASSFTGLFSSPLH
NA NA TRBV7-9 ASSLVGGSSSPLH
NA TRBD1 TRBV7-2 ASSLGQGFSYGYT
NA NA TRBV5-6 ASSLGPGRGGELF
NA NA TRBV18 ASSATDTQY
NA NA TRBV5-5 ASSPMNSNYGYT
NA NA TRBV11-2 ASSSHEQY
NA NA TRBV5-1 ASSLLPGVVYEQY
NA TRBD1 TRBV19 ASSIGGQGAYEQY
medium-sized NA TRBV5-8 ASSPLFTGSNEKLF
NA NA TRBV9 ASSPRGGANVLT
NA TRBD2 TRBV19 ASSALAGVETQY